This T cell receptor (beta chain) derives from a study of T cells in localized non-small cell lung cancer. In the case of this clone: Its matching antigen is unknown.

Study-level findings and limits: Adjacent uninvolved lung tissue had the highest T cell clonality, exceeding tumor. In adjacent lung, a median roughly 58 of the top 100 tumor clones were found. Those with higher blood T cell density had longer overall survival. It remains possible that heterogeneity exists, since only one tumor region was sequenced.

Germline V gene data show CDR1 as GTSNPN and CDR2 as SVGIG (reference sequence). The CDR3 is 16 amino acids. Trimming took off 1 base at V and 6 bases at J, with 19 bases between the two ends. Clones were sequenced by immunoSEQ multiplex PCR, and TCRdb holds only the in-frame ones, with some missing. This table has about 82,000 clones, over 70% appearing once. The chain uses TRBV30 and TRBJ1-5; D uncertain. The sequence derives from a man aged 40 to 75 with stage II squamous cell lung carcinoma. Sequencing was performed on PBMCs, taken before any cancer treatment. This CDR3 reads CAWSGSTAAFGQPQHF. For the CDR3, the DNA is TGTGCCTGGAGTGGAAGTACGGCCGCCTTTGGTCAGCCCCAGCATTTT.